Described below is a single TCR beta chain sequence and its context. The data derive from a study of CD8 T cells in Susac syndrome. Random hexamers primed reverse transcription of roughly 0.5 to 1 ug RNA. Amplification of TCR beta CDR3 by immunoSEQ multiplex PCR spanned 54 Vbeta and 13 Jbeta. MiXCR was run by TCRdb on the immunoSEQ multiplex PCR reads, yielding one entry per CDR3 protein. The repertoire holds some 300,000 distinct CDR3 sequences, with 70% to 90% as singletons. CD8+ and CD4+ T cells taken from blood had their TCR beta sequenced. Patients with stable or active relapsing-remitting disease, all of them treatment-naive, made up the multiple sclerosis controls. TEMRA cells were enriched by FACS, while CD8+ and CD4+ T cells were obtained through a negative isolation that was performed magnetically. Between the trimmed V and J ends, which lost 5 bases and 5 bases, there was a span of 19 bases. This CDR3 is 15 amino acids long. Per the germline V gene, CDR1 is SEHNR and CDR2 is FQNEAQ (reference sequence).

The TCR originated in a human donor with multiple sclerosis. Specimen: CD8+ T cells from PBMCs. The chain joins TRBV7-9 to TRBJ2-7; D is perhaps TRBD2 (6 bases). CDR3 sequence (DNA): TGTGCCAGCAGCCCCGGGACCACTTCGGGAGACGAGCAGTACTTC. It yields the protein CASSPGTTSGDEQYF.